The clone carrying this T cell receptor (beta chain) came up many times. Its antigen is not known. This record comes from a study of T cells in Graves' hyperthyroidism and ophthalmopathy. Study-wide results and caveats: Patients with ophthalmopathy were separated from those with stable hyperthyroidism by a 13 V-J model.

Using RNA transcripts as the source, TCR beta CDR3 regions were amplified. Researchers ran a first-round RT-PCR on the TCR CDR3 using the HTBI primer set. TCRdb re-analysed the multiplex PCR reads in MiXCR, keeping a single row per CDR3 protein. The sample gives fewer than 450,000 distinct CDR3 sequences, around 15% of which show up once; roughly a fifth is in the top ten. Ophthalmopathy cases met thresholds of Clinical Activity Score at least 3, NOSPECS grade at least 4 and duration under 3 months. This receptor was identified in a woman aged 55-69 years with Graves' ophthalmopathy. Sequencing was done on a sample of blood.

The CDR3 DNA sequence: TGTGCCAGCAGCCAGGGGGAGGCGACCCAGTACTTC. This gives the protein CASSQGEATQYF. The V call is TRBV7-6, the J call TRBJ2-5; D might be TRBD1 (7 bases). V dropped 5 bases and J dropped 7 bases, with 11 bases sitting between them. CDR1 is SGHVS and CDR2 is FNYEAQ in the germline V gene. This CDR3 region has 12 residues.